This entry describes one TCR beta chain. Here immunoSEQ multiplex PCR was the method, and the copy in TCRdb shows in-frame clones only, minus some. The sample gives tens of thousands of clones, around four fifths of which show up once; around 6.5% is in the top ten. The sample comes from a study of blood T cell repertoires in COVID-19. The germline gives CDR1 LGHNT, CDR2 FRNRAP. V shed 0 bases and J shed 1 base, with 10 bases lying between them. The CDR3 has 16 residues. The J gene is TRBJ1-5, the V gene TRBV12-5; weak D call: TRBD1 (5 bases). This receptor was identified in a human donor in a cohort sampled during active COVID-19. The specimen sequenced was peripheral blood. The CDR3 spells CASGLVGDGSNQPQHF. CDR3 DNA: TGTGCTAGTGGTTTGGTAGGGGATGGAAGCAATCAGCCCCAGCATTTT.